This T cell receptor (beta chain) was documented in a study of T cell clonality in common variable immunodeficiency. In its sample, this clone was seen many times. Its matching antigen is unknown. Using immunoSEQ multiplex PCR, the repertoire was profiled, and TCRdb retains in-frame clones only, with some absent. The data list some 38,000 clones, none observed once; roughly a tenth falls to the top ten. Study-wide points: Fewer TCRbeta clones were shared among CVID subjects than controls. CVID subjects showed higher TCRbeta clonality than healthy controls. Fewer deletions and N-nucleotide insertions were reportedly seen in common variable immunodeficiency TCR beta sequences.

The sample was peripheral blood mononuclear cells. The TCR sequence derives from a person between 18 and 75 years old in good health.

The CDR3: CASSSDSSYEQYF. The covered CDR3 bases are TGCGCCAGCAGCTCCGACAGCTCCTACGAG. The chain carries TRBV5-1 and TRBJ2-7, with D possibly TRBD1 on 5 matching bases. The sequenced fragment ends 3 residues before the CDR3 boundary, so the rest is inferred from the germline J gene. V dropped 3 bases and J dropped 0 bases, with 7 bases sitting between them. The CDR3 length is 13 residues. Germline V gene data show CDR1 as SGHRS and CDR2 as YFSETQ.